This is a list of T cell receptor beta chains from one sample in a study of shared clonotypes between healthy human individuals. TCRdb keeps only in-frame clones here, not all; method: immunoSEQ multiplex PCR. The table shows roughly 1,800,000 clones, with over 85% occurring only once. The sequencing sample was made of naive CD8+ T cells sorted from blood. The source of these receptors is a man aged 18 to 30 in good health. The CDR3 runs from the conserved cysteine through the conserved F or W. A D gene is named only where the DNA matches it firmly. Expanded clones get a size class; other rows say once, few or many, or leave the size out.

TRBJ2-1 TRBD2 16 TRBV9 once CASSVEGVSGEDEQFF TGTGCCAGCAGCGTAGAAGGGGTTAGCGGGGAGGATGAGCAGTTCTTC
TRBJ1-2 TRBD1 13 TRBV30 - CAGGPWDRGGYTF TGTGCCGGAGGCCCCTGGGACAGGGGTGGCTACACCTTC
TRBJ2-2 - 16 TRBV4-3 - CASSQPQGLDTGELFF TGCGCCAGCAGCCAACCTCAGGGCCTCGACACCGGGGAGCTGTTTTTT
TRBJ2-7 - 13 TRBV30 - CAWKVKGGYEQYF TGTGCCTGGAAGGTAAAGGGAGGATACGAGCAGTACTTC
TRBJ2-1 TRBD2 16 TRBV9 - CASSGTSGGEYNEQFF TGTGCCAGCAGCGGAACTAGCGGGGGGGAATACAATGAGCAGTTCTTC
TRBJ2-7 - 16 TRBV27 - CASSLSSGQRLYEQYF TGTGCCAGCAGTTTGTCCTCCGGGCAAAGACTCTACGAGCAGTACTTC
TRBJ2-7 - 12 TRBV6-5 - CASRSTSYEQYF TGTGCCAGCAGGTCAACCTCCTACGAGCAGTACTTC
TRBJ1-2 TRBD1 15 TRBV7-9 - CASSPGQGANYGYTF TGTGCCAGCAGCCCCGGACAGGGAGCTAACTATGGCTACACCTTC
TRBJ2-2 - 16 TRBV18 once CASSTRTDPYTGELFF TGTGCCAGCTCAACGCGGACAGACCCTTACACCGGGGAGCTGTTTTTT
TRBJ2-1 - 15 TRBV2 - CASSENLAAYNEQFF TGTGCCAGCAGTGAAAATCTGGCAGCCTACAATGAGCAGTTCTTC
TRBJ2-1 TRBD2 17 TRBV27 - CASSLRPSSGAYNEQFF TGTGCCAGCAGTTTGCGCCCTTCTAGCGGGGCGTACAATGAGCAGTTCTTC
TRBJ1-1 - 12 TRBV7-9 - CASSSPNTEAFF TGTGCCAGCAGCTCCCCGAACACTGAAGCTTTCTTT
TRBJ1-1 - 15 TRBV10-3 - CAISETIRNHDGAFF TGTGCCATCAGTGAGACGATTCGGAATCATGACGGGGCTTTCTTT
TRBJ2-2 - 14 TRBV6-4 - CASSDSLWVGELFF TGTGCCAGCAGTGACTCGTTATGGGTCGGGGAGCTGTTTTTT
TRBJ2-2 - 14 TRBV27 few CASSFVGADGELFF TGTGCCAGCAGTTTCGTGGGAGCGGACGGGGAGCTGTTTTTT
TRBJ1-1 - 14 TRBV4-1 - CASSHVGENTEAFF TGCGCCAGCAGCCACGTCGGGGAGAACACTGAAGCTTTCTTT
TRBJ2-7 - 14 TRBV27 - CASSLGLGVYEQYF TGTGCCAGCAGTTTAGGGCTAGGGGTCTACGAGCAGTACTTC
TRBJ2-3 TRBD2 15 TRBV13 - CASSLLAGRSDTQYF TGTGCCAGCAGCCTTCTAGCGGGCCGGTCAGATACGCAGTATTTT
TRBJ1-1 - 12 TRBV7-2 - CASSLLPGVTFF TGTGCCAGCAGCTTATTGCCAGGGGTTACTTTCTTT
TRBJ1-5 - 14 TRBV7-9 - CASSLGVGARPQHF TGTGCCAGCAGCTTAGGGGTAGGGGCTCGGCCCCAGCATTTT
TRBJ2-7 - 14 TRBV7-9 - CASSLGTRPYEQYF TGTGCCAGCAGCTTGGGGACCCGACCCTACGAGCAGTACTTC
TRBJ1-2 - 13 TRBV7-8 - CASSPDGNYGYTF TGTGCCAGCAGCCCGGACGGCAACTATGGCTACACCTTC
TRBJ2-1 TRBD1 15 TRBV6-5 - CASSYGQVSYNEQFF TGTGCCAGCAGTTACGGACAGGTCTCCTACAATGAGCAGTTCTTC
TRBJ2-3 - 17 TRBV5-6 - CASSIRERAGSTDTQYF TGTGCCAGCAGCATACGAGAGCGGGCCGGTAGCACAGATACGCAGTATTTT
TRBJ2-2 TRBD2 15 TRBV5-5 - CASSFGGGNTGELFF TGTGCCAGCAGCTTCGGCGGGGGGAACACCGGGGAGCTGTTTTTT
TRBJ2-7 - 13 TRBV5-1 - CASSLVSGAEQYF TGCGCCAGCAGCTTGGTTTCGGGTGCGGAGCAGTACTTC
TRBJ2-7 - 14 TRBV11-2 - CASSLYPDSYEQYF TGTGCCAGCAGCTTATATCCAGACTCCTACGAGCAGTACTTC
TRBJ2-2 - 12 TRBV5-4 - CASSQNTGELFF TGTGCCAGCAGCCAGAACACCGGGGAGCTGTTTTTT
TRBJ1-5 - 14 TRBV9 - CASSGGGSNQPQHF TGTGCCAGCAGCGGGGGGGGCAGCAATCAGCCCCAGCATTTT
TRBJ1-3 - 14 TRBV7-9 - CASSLDPGVDTIYF TGTGCCAGCAGCTTAGACCCAGGCGTCGACACCATATATTTT
TRBJ1-5 - 14 TRBV6-1 - CASEVYRGNQPQHF TGTGCCAGCGAGGTGTATAGGGGGAATCAGCCCCAGCATTTT
TRBJ1-1 - 13 TRBV28 - CASSGLDGPVAFF TGTGCCAGCAGCGGTCTGGACGGGCCGGTTGCTTTCTTT
TRBJ1-6 - 14 TRBV30 few CAWSVLTGEGPLHF TGTGCCTGGAGTGTTCTAACAGGCGAGGGACCCCTCCACTTT
TRBJ2-3 TRBD2 21 TRBV29-1 - CSVEDAPGLAGVRLGPDTQYF TGCAGCGTTGAAGACGCCCCGGGACTAGCGGGAGTAAGGTTGGGTCCAGATACGCAGTATTTT
TRBJ2-5 - 12 TRBV29-1 once CSVVGVQETQYF TGCAGCGTTGTAGGTGTACAAGAGACCCAGTACTTC
TRBJ2-7 - 17 TRBV5-6 - CASSFLGPNGGSYEQYF TGTGCCAGCAGCTTTCTGGGCCCCAACGGGGGCTCCTACGAGCAGTACTTC
TRBJ2-7 TRBD1 14 TRBV30 - CAWSLTGTGYEQYF TGTGCCTGGAGCCTGACCGGGACAGGGTACGAGCAGTACTTC
TRBJ1-3 - 16 TRBV14 - CASSQVAPVGGNTIYF TGTGCCAGCAGCCAAGTGGCTCCGGTCGGGGGAAACACCATATATTTT
TRBJ1-4 - 14 TRBV30 - CAWNLARGNEKLFF TGTGCCTGGAATCTCGCGAGAGGGAATGAAAAACTGTTTTTT
TRBJ1-4 - 12 TRBV7-8 - CASSLVNEKLFF TGTGCCAGCAGCTTAGTCAATGAAAAACTGTTTTTT
TRBJ1-6 - 16 TRBV7-2 - CASSLAAYSYNSPLHF TGTGCCAGCAGCTTAGCTGCGTACTCCTATAATTCACCCCTCCACTTT
TRBJ2-5 TRBD2 17 TRBV10-3 - CAISEKGLAERQETQYF TGTGCCATCAGTGAGAAGGGACTAGCGGAGAGACAAGAGACCCAGTACTTC
TRBJ2-7 - 14 TRBV11-2 - CASSLADGYYEQYF TGTGCCAGCAGCTTAGCGGACGGGTACTACGAGCAGTACTTC
TRBJ2-3 - 12 TRBV19 - CASSLGGDTQYF TGTGCCAGTAGTCTGGGGGGAGATACGCAGTATTTT
TRBJ1-1 TRBD1 13 TRBV6-5 - CASSPGQGVEAFF TGTGCCAGCAGTCCGGGACAGGGGGTCGAAGCTTTCTTT
TRBJ2-1 TRBD2 17 TRBV9 - CASSVGHSGSSYNEQFF TGTGCCAGCAGCGTAGGGCATAGCGGGAGTTCTTACAATGAGCAGTTCTTC
TRBJ1-2 TRBD1 14 TRBV5-6 - CASSFGQDNYGYTF TGTGCCAGCAGCTTCGGACAGGATAACTATGGCTACACCTTC